The rows below give T cell receptor beta chains drawn from one sample of a study of blood T cell repertoires in COVID-19. Only in-frame clones appear in the TCRdb table, and some are missing; sequencing was by immunoSEQ multiplex PCR. The sample shows roughly 150,000 clones, 60% to 85% of them seen only once. Sequenced sample: peripheral blood. The origin of the receptors is a man between 65 and 79 years old with acute or convalescent COVID-19. Both conserved end residues are part of each CDR3. The order of the fields is V gene, CDR3 protein.

V: TRBV7-6; CDR3: CASSLVGQPNNSPLHF
V: TRBV29-1; CDR3: CSTGEGGGYTF
V: TRBV6-2/TRBV6-3; CDR3: CASSVGLGPQHF
V: TRBV6-5; CDR3: CASSIRGPGYNEQFF
V: TRBV10-3; CDR3: CAIRGDRGNQQPQHF
V: TRBV9; CDR3: CASSASQGVDTGELFF
V: TRBV3-1/TRBV3-2; CDR3: CASSQDWRQDPYEQYF
V: TRBV28; CDR3: CASSFGGYGYTF
V: TRBV10-2; CDR3: CARLLGRESYGYTF
V: TRBV4-3; CDR3: CASSLSLAGGGFREQYF
V: TRBV4-2; CDR3: CASSQEITSNYEQYF
V: TRBV27; CDR3: CASSLSTAVDTQYF
V: TRBV3-1/TRBV3-2; CDR3: CASSQGGGGYTF
V: TRBV19; CDR3: CASSMRRQAPDYTF
V: TRBV5-1; CDR3: CASSLGGQLNTIYF
V: TRBV29-1; CDR3: CSVAGQGGYEQYF
V: TRBV15; CDR3: CATSKGGLAADTQYF
V: TRBV10-1; CDR3: CASSDRFWLAERTDTQYF
V: TRBV14; CDR3: CASSRHRDRDYEQYF
V: TRBV6-1; CDR3: CASSEATGSYGYTF
V: TRBV3-1/TRBV3-2; CDR3: CASSRLPDTQGGYTF